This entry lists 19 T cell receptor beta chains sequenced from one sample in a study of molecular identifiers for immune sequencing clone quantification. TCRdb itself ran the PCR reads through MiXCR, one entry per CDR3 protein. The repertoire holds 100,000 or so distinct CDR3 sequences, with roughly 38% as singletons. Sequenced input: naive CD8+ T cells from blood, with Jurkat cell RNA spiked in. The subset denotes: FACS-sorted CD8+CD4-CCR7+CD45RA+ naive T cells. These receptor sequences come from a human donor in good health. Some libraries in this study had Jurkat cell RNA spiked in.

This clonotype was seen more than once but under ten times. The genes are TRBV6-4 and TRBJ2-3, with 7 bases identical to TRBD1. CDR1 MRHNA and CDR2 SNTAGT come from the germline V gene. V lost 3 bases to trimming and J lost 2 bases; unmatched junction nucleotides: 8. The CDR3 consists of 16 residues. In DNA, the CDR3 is TGTGCCAGCAGTGATTATCCAGGGGGATTCACAGATACGCAGTATTTT. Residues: CASSDYPGGFTDTQYF.

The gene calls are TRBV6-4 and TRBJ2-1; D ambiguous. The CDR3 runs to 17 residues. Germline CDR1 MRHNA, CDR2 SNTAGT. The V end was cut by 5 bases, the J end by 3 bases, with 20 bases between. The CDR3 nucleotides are TGTGCCAGCAGTAAATATAGCCCAGGCAGCTTCTACAATGAGCAGTTCTTC. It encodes CASSKYSPGSFYNEQFF.

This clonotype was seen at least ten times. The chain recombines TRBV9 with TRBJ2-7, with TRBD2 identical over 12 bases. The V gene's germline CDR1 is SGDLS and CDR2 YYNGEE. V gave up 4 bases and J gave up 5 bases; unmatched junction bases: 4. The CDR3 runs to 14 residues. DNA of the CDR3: TGTGCCAGCAGCCCTAGCGGGAGGGCCGACGAGCAGTACTTC. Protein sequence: CASSPSGRADEQYF. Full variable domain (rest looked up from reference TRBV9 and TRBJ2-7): DSGVTQTPKHLITATGQRVTLRCSPRSGDLSVYWYQQSLDQGLQFLIQYYNGEERAKGNILERFSAQQFPDLHSELNLSSLELGDSALYFCASSPSGRADEQYFGPGTRLTVT.

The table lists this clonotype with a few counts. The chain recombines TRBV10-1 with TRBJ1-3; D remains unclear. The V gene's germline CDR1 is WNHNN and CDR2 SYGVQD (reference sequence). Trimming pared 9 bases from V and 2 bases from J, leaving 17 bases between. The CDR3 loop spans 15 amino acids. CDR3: CARKQSGLPGNTIYF. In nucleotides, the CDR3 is TGCGCCAGGAAGCAATCTGGCCTCCCTGGAAACACCATATATTTT.

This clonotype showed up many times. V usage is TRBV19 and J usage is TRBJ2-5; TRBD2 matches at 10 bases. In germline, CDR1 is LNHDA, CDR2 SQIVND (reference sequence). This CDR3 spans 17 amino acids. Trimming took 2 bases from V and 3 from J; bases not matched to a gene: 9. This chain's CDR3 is CASSIHAGLAIKETQYF. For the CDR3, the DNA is TGTGCCAGTAGTATACACGCGGGACTAGCGATCAAAGAGACCCAGTACTTC.

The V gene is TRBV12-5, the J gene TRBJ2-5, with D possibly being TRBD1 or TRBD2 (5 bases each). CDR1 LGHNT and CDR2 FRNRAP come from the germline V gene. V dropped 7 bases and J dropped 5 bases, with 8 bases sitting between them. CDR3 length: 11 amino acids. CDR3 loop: CASAEGETQYF. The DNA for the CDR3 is TGTGCTAGTGCAGAGGGGGAGACCCAGTACTTC.

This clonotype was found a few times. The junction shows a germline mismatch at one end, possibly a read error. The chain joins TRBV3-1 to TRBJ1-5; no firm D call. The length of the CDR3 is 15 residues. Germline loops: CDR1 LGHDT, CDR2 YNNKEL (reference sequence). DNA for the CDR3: TGTGCCAGCAGCCCTACGGGCAGCTACAATCAGCCCCAGCGTTTT. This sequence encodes CASSPTGSYNQPQRF.

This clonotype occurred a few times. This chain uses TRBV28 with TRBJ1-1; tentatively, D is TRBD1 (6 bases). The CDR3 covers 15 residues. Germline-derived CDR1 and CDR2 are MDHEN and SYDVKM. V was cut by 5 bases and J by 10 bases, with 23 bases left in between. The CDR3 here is CASSPTSGHPRGAFF. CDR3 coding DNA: TGTGCCAGCAGTCCCACGTCGGGACACCCACGAGGAGCTTTCTTT.

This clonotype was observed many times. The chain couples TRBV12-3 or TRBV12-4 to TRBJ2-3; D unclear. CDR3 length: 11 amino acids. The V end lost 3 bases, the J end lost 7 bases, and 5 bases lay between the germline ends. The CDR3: CASSFLNTQYF. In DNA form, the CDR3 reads TGTGCCAGCAGTTTTCTAAATACGCAGTATTTT.

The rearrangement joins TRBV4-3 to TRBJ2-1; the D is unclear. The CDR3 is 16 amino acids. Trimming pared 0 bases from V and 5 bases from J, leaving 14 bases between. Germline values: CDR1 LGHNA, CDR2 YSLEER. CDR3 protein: CASSQETWRHDNEQFF. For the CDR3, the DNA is TGCGCCAGCAGCCAAGAGACGTGGCGGCACGACAATGAGCAGTTCTTC.

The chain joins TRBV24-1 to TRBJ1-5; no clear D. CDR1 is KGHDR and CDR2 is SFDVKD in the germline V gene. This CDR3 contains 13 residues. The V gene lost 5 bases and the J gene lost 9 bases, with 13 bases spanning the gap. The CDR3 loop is CATSVGRQLPQHF. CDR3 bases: TGTGCCACCAGTGTTGGCAGACAACTGCCCCAGCATTTT.

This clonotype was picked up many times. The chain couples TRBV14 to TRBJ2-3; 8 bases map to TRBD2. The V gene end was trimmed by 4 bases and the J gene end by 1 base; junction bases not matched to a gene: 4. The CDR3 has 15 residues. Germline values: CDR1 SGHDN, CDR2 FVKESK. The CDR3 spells CASSPGLARTDTQYF. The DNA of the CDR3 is TGTGCCAGCAGCCCCGGACTAGCCCGCACAGATACGCAGTATTTT.

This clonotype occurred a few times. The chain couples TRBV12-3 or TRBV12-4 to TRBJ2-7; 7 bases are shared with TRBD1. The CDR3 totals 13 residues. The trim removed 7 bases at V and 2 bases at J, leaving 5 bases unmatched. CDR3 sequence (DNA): TGTGCCAGCACCATCGGGACAGCCTACGAGCAGTACTTC. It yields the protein CASTIGTAYEQYF.

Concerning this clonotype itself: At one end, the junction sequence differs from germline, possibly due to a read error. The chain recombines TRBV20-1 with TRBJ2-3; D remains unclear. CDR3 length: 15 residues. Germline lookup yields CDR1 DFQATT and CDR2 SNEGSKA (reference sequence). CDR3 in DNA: TGCAGTGCTAGAGACGCGGCCGGCCCCACAGCTACGCAGTATTTT. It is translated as CSARDAAGPTATQYF.

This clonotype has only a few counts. This CDR3 reads CSARVPGGRGLSTNYGYTF. In DNA, the CDR3 is TGCAGTGCTAGAGTCCCGGGAGGGCGAGGTTTAAGCACGAACTATGGCTACACCTTC. The chain employs TRBV20-1 and TRBJ1-2; D is ambiguous. Germline CDR1 and CDR2: DFQATT and SNEGSKA (reference sequence). V dropped 1 base and J dropped 2 bases, with 26 bases sitting between them. The CDR3 consists of 19 residues.

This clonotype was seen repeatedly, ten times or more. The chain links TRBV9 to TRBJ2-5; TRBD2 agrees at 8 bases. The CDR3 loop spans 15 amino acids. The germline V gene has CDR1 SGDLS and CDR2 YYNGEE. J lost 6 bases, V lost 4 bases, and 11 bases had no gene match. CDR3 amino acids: CASSPPGGGRQTQYF. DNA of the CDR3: TGTGCCAGCAGCCCCCCCGGGGGGGGCAGGCAGACCCAGTACTTC.

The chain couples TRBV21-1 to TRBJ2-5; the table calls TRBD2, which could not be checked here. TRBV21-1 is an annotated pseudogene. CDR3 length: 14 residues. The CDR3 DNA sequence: TGTGCCAGTGCAGCGGGAGTGTCCTTTGAGACCCAGTACTTC. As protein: CASAAGVSFETQYF.

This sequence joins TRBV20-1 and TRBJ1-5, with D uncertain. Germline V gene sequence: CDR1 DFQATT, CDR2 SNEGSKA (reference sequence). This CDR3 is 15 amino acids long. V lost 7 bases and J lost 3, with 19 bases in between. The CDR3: CSVPGRRGFNQPQHF. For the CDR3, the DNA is TGCAGTGTCCCCGGTCGCCGGGGATTCAATCAGCCCCAGCATTTT.

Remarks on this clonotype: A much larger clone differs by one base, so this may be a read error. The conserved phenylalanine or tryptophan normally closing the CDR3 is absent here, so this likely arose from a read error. The CDR3 sequence: CASADSNQPQHS. The CDR3 region has the DNA TGTGCCAGCGCGGATAGCAATCAGCCCCAGCATTCT. The V gene is TRBV7-9, the J gene TRBJ1-5; D gene uncertain. This CDR3 has 12 residues. Germline loops: CDR1 SEHNR, CDR2 FQNEAQ (reference sequence). Trimming shortened V by 8 bases and J by 0 bases, and 5 bases separated the two germline ends.